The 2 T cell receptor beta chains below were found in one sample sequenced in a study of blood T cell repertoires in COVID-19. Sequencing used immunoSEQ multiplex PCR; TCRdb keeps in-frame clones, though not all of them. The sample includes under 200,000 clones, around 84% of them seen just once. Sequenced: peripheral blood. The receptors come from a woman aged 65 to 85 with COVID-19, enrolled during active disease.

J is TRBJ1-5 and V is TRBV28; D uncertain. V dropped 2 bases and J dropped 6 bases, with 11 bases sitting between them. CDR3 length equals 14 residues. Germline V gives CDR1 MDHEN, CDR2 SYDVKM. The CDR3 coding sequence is TGTGCCAGCAGTTTACCGGGAAACAGTCAGCCCCAGCATTTT. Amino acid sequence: CASSLPGNSQPQHF.

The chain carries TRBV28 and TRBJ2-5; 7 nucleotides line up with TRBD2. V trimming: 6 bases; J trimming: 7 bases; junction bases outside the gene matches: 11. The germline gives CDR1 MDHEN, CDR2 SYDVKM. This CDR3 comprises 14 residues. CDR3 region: CASSEGRAGGTQYF. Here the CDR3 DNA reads TGTGCCAGCAGCGAAGGGAGGGCCGGAGGGACCCAGTACTTC.